This T cell receptor beta chain was captured by sequencing in a study of blood T cell repertoires in COVID-19. Looking at the study overall: The United States, Italy and Spain were the sources of the acute and convalescent COVID-19 samples. From T cells, B-cell-depleted T cells, or PBMCs came the material, which was cDNA or gDNA.

Produced via immunoSEQ multiplex PCR; TCRdb's table is partial and in-frame only. The sample includes 140,000 to 150,000 clones, 84% of them seen just once. This CDR3 is 14 amino acids long. The V end was cut by 2 bases, the J end by 0 bases, with 7 bases between. Germline V gives CDR1 LGHDT, CDR2 YNNKEL (reference sequence). This clone was detected only a few times. The sequence derives from a human donor in a cohort sampled during active COVID-19. The rearrangement uses TRBV3-1 (or the pseudogene TRBV3-2) and TRBJ1-1; D unresolved. The sequenced material came from peripheral blood. In DNA form, the CDR3 reads TGTGCCAGCAGCCAATCAGGCTTGAACACTGAAGCTTTCTTT. This sequence encodes CASSQSGLNTEAFF.